This TCR beta chain was captured in a study of shared clonotypes between healthy human individuals (dated by TCRdb to about 2020). Regarding the research as a whole: The cohort included three men and a couple of women between 18 and 49 years of age. For each donor, CD4 naive and CD4 memory were each given three plates, CD8 naive was given two plates, and CD8 memory was given one plate. The study deeply sequenced blood TCR repertoires of several healthy adults to estimate repertoire size and the extent of clonotype sharing between individuals. To increase sequencing depth and limit assay-specific biases, TCR repertoire library preparation and sequencing were carried out by different laboratories using diverse techniques. Per donor, leukapheresis produced somewhere between about 0.8 and 9 billion PBMCs. The investigation overall reported the following: Clonotypes shared by all four sorted-subset donors showed higher generation probabilities than non-shared clonotypes. Pairwise subsampling indicated that sequencing depth was expected to affect the degree of clonotype sharing among donors. Rarefaction of sorted-subset datasets indicated incomplete sequencing despite the large sequencing depth. Estimated clonotype richness was generally larger for naive than for memory subsets. The genetic and exposure-history diversity represented was limited by the small number of donors. Sharing across four donors was observed for about 4.8% of naive CD4, 3.5% of naive CD8, 2% to 2.5% of memory CD4, and approximately 0.41% of memory CD8 clonotypes. Only blood was sampled, and tissue TCR repertoires likely differ from those in blood.

About this clone itself: The antigen this receptor binds is unknown. No much larger clone exists at a distance of one base, and base qualities are not known. Within the sample, other DNA sequences also encode this same CDR3.

CD8 naive samples consisted of CD45RO-negative cells that were positively selected for CCR7, yielding a CD45RA+CCR7+ population without TemRA cells. The donors were healthy, HIV-negative adults with no recently reported acute infections or vaccinations. Every donor was a Caucasian adult residing in Nashville, Tennessee, USA. Blood was obtained by leukapheresis, after which PBMCs were separated by Ficoll-Histopaque density gradient centrifugation and cryopreserved in liquid nitrogen vapor phase. Purity and quantity of every magnetically sorted T cell population were checked by analytical flow cytometry. Each sorted fraction had its genomic DNA isolated and then quantified by UV absorbance on a Nanodrop 2000c. Using the deep immunoSEQ assay, multiplex PCR amplified TCR CDR3 regions from genomic DNA. Extracted genomic DNA from each cell subset was spread evenly across all wells of several immunoSEQ 96-well plates, with each plate serving as a replicate. Each replicate PCR for sorted subsets received roughly 200 ng genomic DNA, equal to tens of thousands of T cell genomes. Purified libraries were measured with a Qubit 3.0 fluorometer, size-checked on a Bioanalyzer 2100, and measured again with the KAPA Library Quantification kit. Every immunoSEQ 96-well plate was sequenced on a dedicated single-read 150-cycle Illumina NextSeq 550 flow cell. For the original study's pipeline: Because the immunoSEQ output included only junctional sequences and no quality scores, the filtering could not be the same as the filtering used for full-length reads. To assign V/J genes and CDR3, sequences were annotated against IMGT germline references using PyIR, a Python wrapper for IgBLAST v1.9. Reads were removed for weak V/J assignments (E-value above 1e-6), missing CDR3, stop codons, out-of-frame junctions, or ambiguous translated residues. V3J clonotypes were defined as sequences sharing the same inferred V gene, J gene, and CDR3 amino acid sequence. Percentage overlap between repertoires was computed as shared unique clonotypes divided by the size of the smaller repertoire. RTK rarefaction, the Chao1 estimator, and Recon v2.1 estimates of unobserved clonotypes were used to assess repertoire richness. For all TCRbeta clonotypes obtained by the gDNA method from a handful of donors, generation probabilities were computed with OLGA. Not all clones reach the TCRdb copy of this immuneACCESS table, which keeps in-frame sequences only. Checked studies attribute under half of the gap to unresolved V genes and leave the rest unexplained. Clone size and the V and J calls come from that table; the DNA yielded D and trimming. This sample lists around 550,000 clones; around 95% were detected once. The top ten hold over 0.1% of the sample.

The source material was naive CD8+ T cells sorted from blood. This specimen's cell subset or site label, per the study, means: CD45RA+CCR7+. The source is a woman aged 30 to 39 in good health.

The DNA is TGTGCCAGCAGTTTATTGTCGGAGAACACTGAAGCTTTCTTT. Its protein reads: CASSLLSENTEAFF. The V gene is TRBV28 and the J gene is TRBJ1-1; no D gene can be assigned with confidence. A distance of 7 bases separates the germline ends of V and J, which lose 1 base and 1 base respectively. Spanning cysteine to phenylalanine, the CDR3 consists of 14 amino acids. Just CDR3 DNA is preserved here, 42 bases in frame from base 1. CDR1 is given as MDHEN and CDR2 as SYDVKM, both from the germline V gene.